This is a list of T cell receptor beta chains from one sample in a study of blood T cells in healthy people across ages. TCRdb ran MiXCR on the 5' RACE reads and lists one entry per CDR3 protein. The sample yields around 1,500,000 distinct CDR3 sequences, roughly 45% seen once. The sequencing sample was made of blood. These TCRs come from a woman aged 18-29 years in good health. Both conserved end residues are part of each CDR3. The D gene is left open where the match is weak. Clone size is shown for a subset of rows, as once, few, many or a class of expanded clone.

. TRBJ2-1 TRBV30 . CAWSGYMDEQFF TGTGCCTGGAGTGGATACATGGATGAGCAGTTCTTC
. TRBJ2-5 TRBV20-1 . CSARDNSWYQETQYF TGCAGTGCTAGAGATAACAGTTGGTACCAAGAGACCCAGTACTTC
. TRBJ1-1 TRBV20-1 . CSAIWNRGWLTEAFF TGCAGTGCTATCTGGAACCGGGGTTGGTTGACTGAAGCTTTCTTT
TRBD2 TRBJ2-3 TRBV2 . CASSDRTGGDTDTQYF TGTGCCAGCAGTGATCGTACGGGGGGGGACACAGATACGCAGTATTTT
TRBD2 TRBJ2-7 TRBV4-1 . CASSQEASGLPYEQYF TGCGCCAGCAGCCAAGAAGCTAGCGGGCTCCCCTACGAGCAGTACTTC
. TRBJ2-3 TRBV10-2 . CASSSSTLEDTQYF TGCGCCAGCAGCTCGTCGACCCTGGAAGATACGCAGTATTTT
. TRBJ1-5 TRBV6-6 few CASRTTDSNQPQHF TGTGCCAGCAGAACGACAGATAGCAATCAGCCCCAGCATTTT
. TRBJ2-4 TRBV27 . CASSVKGPANIQYF TGTGCCAGCAGTGTGAAAGGTCCTGCAAACATTCAGTACTTC
. TRBJ2-7 TRBV5-1 . CASSLGLGGGYEQYF TGCGCCAGCAGCTTGGGTTTGGGCGGAGGCTACGAGCAGTACTTC
. TRBJ2-7 TRBV20-1 few CSPRHDEQYF TGCAGTCCGAGACATGACGAGCAGTACTTC
TRBD2 TRBJ2-3 TRBV12-3/TRBV12-4 few CASRVSGFTDTQYF TGTGCCAGCAGGGTTAGCGGGTTCACAGATACGCAGTATTTT
TRBD1 TRBJ1-2 TRBV25-1 . CASSQQGFEGYTF TGTGCCAGCAGCCAACAGGGGTTCGAGGGCTACACCTTC
. TRBJ1-2 TRBV10-2 few CASSEIVQGYGYTF TGCGCCAGCAGTGAGATAGTACAGGGCTATGGCTACACCTTC
TRBD2 TRBJ2-3 TRBV14 few CASSQDTSGSLYF TGTGCCAGCAGCCAAGATACGAGCGGGAGTCTGTATTTT
. TRBJ2-2 TRBV29-1 few CSAERVGQGNAGELFF TGCAGCGCGGAGCGCGTTGGGCAGGGGAACGCCGGGGAGCTGTTTTTT
TRBD2 TRBJ2-3 TRBV10-3 few CANNDGGVTDTQYF TGTGCCAACAACGATGGGGGGGTGACAGATACGCAGTATTTT
. TRBJ1-2 TRBV20-1 . CSARDTPGVDYGYTF TGCAGTGCTAGAGACACCCCCGGTGTCGACTATGGCTACACCTTC
TRBD1 TRBJ1-6 TRBV5-1 . CASSLETGWGSPLHF TGCGCCAGCAGCTTGGAGACAGGGTGGGGTTCACCCCTCCACTTT
TRBD1 TRBJ2-7 TRBV7-2 few CASSLSGTGHEQYF TGTGCCAGCAGCTTATCCGGGACAGGGCACGAGCAGTACTTC
. TRBJ2-5 TRBV4-1 few CASSSGGWLDDQETQYF TGCGCCAGCAGCAGCGGAGGATGGCTGGACGATCAAGAGACCCAGTACTTC
. TRBJ2-6 TRBV20-1 . CSAISPGANVLTF TGCAGTGCTATCTCCCCTGGGGCCAACGTCCTGACTTTC
TRBD1 TRBJ1-1 TRBV6-2/TRBV6-3 . CASRRLGTGFTNTEAFF TGTGCCAGCAGAAGACTCGGGACAGGGTTCACGAACACTGAAGCTTTCTTT
TRBD1 TRBJ2-5 TRBV19 . CASKEPRTGGRETQYF TGTGCCAGTAAGGAGCCGAGGACAGGGGGAAGGGAGACCCAGTACTTC
. TRBJ2-3 TRBV6-6 . CASSYSTVEGMLDTQYF TGTGCCAGCAGTTACTCGACAGTGGAAGGTATGTTAGATACGCAGTATTTT
TRBD2 TRBJ2-7 TRBV7-2 . CASAGRESSYEQYF TGTGCCAGCGCTGGGCGGGAGTCGTCCTACGAGCAGTACTTC
. TRBJ2-7 TRBV27 few CASSPGLALSYEQYF TGTGCCAGCAGTCCAGGACTGGCTCTATCCTACGAGCAGTACTTC
. TRBJ2-2 TRBV20-1 . CSATETTNTGELFF TGCAGTGCTACCGAGACAACGAACACCGGGGAGCTGTTTTTT
. TRBJ2-1 TRBV6-5 . CASSYGGGSSNEQFF TGTGCCAGCAGTTACGGGGGCGGGAGTAGCAATGAGCAGTTCTTC
. TRBJ2-7 TRBV2 . CAIYQNSVSGQYF TGTGCCATCTACCAAAACTCAGTGTCGGGCCAGTACTTC
. TRBJ1-2 TRBV4-1 . CASSQDPPFGYTF TGCGCCAGCAGCCAAGATCCGCCGTTCGGCTACACCTTC
. TRBJ2-7 TRBV3-1 . CASSQGGGDSYNEQYF TGTGCCAGCAGCCAAGGGGGTGGGGACTCCTACAATGAGCAGTACTTC
TRBD1 TRBJ1-6 TRBV7-9 . CASSSGTGGGWDNSPLHF TGTGCCAGCAGCTCCGGGACAGGGGGCGGGTGGGATAATTCACCCCTCCACTTT
. TRBJ1-2 TRBV2 . CASSEANREANGYTF TGTGCCAGCAGTGAAGCCAACAGGGAGGCTAATGGCTACACCTTC
. TRBJ1-5 TRBV3-1 few CASSLDTRNSNQPQHF TGTGCCAGCAGCCTGGACACACGGAATAGCAATCAGCCCCAGCATTTT
TRBD2 TRBJ2-1 TRBV12-3/TRBV12-4 few CASRGGVKSGNNEQFF TGTGCCAGCAGGGGGGGGGTCAAATCGGGTAACAATGAGCAGTTCTTC
. TRBJ1-4 TRBV12-3/TRBV12-4 . CASSLSAIPGEKLFF TGTGCCAGCAGTTTAAGCGCCATACCCGGGGAAAAACTGTTTTTT
. TRBJ2-4 TRBV4-1 . CASSQVTSGHWENIQYF TGCGCCAGCAGCCAAGTTACGTCAGGACACTGGGAAAACATTCAGTACTTC
TRBD2 TRBJ2-3 TRBV20-1 few CSAKGTSGGADTQYF TGCAGTGCTAAGGGGACTAGCGGGGGGGCGGATACGCAGTATTTT
TRBD2 TRBJ2-3 TRBV5-1 . CASSLSSGGRTDTQYF TGCGCCAGCAGCTTGTCTAGCGGGGGCCGCACAGATACGCAGTATTTT
. TRBJ1-2 TRBV5-1 . CASTQGSSQGYTF TGCGCCAGCACCCAGGGGAGTTCGCAGGGCTACACCTTC
TRBD2 TRBJ2-7 TRBV2 few CASSDDSGSGYEQYF TGTGCCAGCAGTGATGATAGCGGGAGTGGGTACGAGCAGTACTTC
. TRBJ1-5 TRBV6-5 few CASGINQPQHF TGTGCCAGCGGTATCAATCAGCCCCAGCATTTT
TRBD2 TRBJ2-5 TRBV5-1 . CASSLVLAASQETQYF TGCGCCAGCAGCTTGGTTCTAGCGGCGTCCCAAGAGACCCAGTACTTC
TRBD2 TRBJ2-2 TRBV6-1 . CASSPSTSGTNTGELFF TGTGCCAGCAGCCCCTCCACTAGCGGGACTAACACCGGGGAGCTGTTTTTT